This T cell receptor beta chain was recovered during a study of CD8 T cells in ankylosing spondylitis. This clonotype was observed at least ten times. What it binds is unknown. Study-wide findings and caveats: Clones linked to disease, bearing a CD8+ phenotype, were relatively rare in peripheral blood. Within ankylosing spondylitis blood, a TCR beta motif made up of roughly eight highly homologous variants appeared to be characteristic.

The TCR beta libraries were generated through quantitative 5'-RACE incorporating molecular barcodes. TCRdb reprocessed the 5' RACE reads with MiXCR, giving one entry per CDR3 protein. The sample contains about 250,000 distinct CDR3 sequences, approximately 8.4% of which appear only once. The source is a female donor with ankylosing spondylitis or in good health (not recorded which). The sequenced sample consisted of blood, either unsorted or a sorted T cell fraction (not recorded which).

This chain's CDR3 is CASSFSVRGDTQYF. CDR3 nucleotide sequence: TGTGCCAGCAGCTTCTCAGTAAGGGGAGATACGCAGTATTTT. The chain joins TRBV7-9 to TRBJ2-3, with D tentatively TRBD1 (5 bases). This CDR3 is built from 14 residues. CDR1 and CDR2 (germline): SEHNR, FQNEAQ (reference sequence). The germline V and J ends were trimmed by 3 bases and 5 bases, with 12 bases remaining between them. Variable domain in full (rest from reference TRBV7-9 and TRBJ2-3): DTGVSQNPRHKITKRGQNVTFRCDPISEHNRLYWYRQTLGQGPEFLTYFQNEAQLEKSRLLSDRFSAERPKGSFSTLEIQRTEQGDSAMYLCASSFSVRGDTQYFGPGTRLTVL.